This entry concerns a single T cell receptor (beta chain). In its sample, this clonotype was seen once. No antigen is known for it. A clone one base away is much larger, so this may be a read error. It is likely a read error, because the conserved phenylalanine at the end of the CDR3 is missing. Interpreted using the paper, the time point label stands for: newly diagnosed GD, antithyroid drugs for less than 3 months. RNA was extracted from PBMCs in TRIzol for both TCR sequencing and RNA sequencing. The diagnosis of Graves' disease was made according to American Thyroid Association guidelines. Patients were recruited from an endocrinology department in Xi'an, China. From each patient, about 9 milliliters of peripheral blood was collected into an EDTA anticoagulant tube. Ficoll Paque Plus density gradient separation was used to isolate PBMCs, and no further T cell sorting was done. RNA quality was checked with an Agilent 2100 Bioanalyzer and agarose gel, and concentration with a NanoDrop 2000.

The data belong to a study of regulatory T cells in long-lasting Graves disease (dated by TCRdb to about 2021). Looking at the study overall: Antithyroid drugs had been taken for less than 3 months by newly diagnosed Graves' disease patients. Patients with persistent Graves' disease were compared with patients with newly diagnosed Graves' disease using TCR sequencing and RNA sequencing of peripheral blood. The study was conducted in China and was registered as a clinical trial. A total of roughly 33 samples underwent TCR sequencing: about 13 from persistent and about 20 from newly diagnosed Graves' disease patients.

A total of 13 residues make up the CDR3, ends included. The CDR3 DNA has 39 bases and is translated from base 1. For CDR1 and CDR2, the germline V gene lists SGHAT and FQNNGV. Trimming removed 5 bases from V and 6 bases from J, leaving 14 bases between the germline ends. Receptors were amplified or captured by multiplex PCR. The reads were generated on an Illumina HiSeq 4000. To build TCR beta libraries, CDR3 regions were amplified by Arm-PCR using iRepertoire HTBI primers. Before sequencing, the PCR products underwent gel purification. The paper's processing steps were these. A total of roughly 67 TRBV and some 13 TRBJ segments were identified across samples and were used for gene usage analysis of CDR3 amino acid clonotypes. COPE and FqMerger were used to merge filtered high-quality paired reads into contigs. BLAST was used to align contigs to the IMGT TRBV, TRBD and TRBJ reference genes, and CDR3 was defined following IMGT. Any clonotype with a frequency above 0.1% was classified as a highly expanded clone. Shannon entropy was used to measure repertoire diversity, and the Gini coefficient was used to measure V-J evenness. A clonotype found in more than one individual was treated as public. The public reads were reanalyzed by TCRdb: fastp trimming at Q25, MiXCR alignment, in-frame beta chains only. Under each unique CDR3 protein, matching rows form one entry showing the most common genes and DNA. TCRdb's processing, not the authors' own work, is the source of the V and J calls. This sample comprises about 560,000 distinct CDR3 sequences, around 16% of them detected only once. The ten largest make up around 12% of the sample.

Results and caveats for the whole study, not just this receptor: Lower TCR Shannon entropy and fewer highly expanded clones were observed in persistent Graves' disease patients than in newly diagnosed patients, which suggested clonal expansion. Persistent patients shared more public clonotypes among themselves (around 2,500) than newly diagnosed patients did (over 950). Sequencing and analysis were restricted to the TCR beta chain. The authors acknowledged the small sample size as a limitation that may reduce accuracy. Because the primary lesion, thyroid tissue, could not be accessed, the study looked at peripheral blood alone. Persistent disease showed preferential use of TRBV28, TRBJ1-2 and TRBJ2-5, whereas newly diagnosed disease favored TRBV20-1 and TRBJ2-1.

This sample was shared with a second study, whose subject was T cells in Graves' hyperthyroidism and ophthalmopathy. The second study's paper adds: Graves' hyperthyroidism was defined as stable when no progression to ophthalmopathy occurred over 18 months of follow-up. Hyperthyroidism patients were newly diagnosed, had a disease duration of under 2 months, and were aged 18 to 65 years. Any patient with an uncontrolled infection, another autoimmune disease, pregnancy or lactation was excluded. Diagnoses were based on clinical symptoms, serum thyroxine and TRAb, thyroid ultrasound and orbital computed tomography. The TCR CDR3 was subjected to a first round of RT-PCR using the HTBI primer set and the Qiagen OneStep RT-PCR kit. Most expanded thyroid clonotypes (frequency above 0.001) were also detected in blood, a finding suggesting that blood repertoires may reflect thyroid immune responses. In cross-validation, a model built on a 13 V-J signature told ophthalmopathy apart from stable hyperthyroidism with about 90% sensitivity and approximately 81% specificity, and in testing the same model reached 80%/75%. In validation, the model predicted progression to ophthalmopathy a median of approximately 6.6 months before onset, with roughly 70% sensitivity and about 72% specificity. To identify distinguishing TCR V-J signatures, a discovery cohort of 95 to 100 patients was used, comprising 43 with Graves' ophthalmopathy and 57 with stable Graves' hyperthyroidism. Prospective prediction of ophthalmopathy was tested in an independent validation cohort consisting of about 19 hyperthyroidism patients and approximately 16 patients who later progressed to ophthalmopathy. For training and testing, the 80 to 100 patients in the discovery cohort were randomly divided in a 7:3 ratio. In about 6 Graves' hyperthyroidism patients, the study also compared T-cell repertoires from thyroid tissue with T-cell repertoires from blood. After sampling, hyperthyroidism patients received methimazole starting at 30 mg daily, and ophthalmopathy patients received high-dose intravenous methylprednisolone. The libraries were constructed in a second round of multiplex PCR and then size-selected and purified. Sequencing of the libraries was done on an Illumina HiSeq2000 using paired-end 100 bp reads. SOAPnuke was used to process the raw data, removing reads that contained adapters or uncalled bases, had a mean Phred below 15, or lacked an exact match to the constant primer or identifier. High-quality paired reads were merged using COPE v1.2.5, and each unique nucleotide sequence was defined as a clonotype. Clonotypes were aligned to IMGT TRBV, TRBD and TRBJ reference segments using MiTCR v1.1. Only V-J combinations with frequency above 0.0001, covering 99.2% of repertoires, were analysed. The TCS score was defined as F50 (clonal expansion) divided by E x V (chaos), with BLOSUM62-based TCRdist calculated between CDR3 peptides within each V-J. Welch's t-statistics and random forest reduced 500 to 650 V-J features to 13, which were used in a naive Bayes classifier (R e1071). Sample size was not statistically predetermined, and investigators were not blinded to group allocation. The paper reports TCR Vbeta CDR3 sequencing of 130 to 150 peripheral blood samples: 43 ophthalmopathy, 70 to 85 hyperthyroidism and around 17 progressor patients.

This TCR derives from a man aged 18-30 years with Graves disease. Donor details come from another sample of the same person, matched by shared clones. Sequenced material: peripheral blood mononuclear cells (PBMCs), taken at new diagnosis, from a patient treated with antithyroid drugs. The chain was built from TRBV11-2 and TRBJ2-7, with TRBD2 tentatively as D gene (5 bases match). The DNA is TGTGCCAGCAGCCTCAGCGGAACGGGCGAGCAGTACCTC. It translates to CASSLSGTGEQYL.